This record covers a single T cell receptor beta chain. Antigen: not known. Study-level points and caveats: In terms of TCR gene usage, tumor memory CD4+ T cells clustered together with blood and lymph node memory CD4+ cells, as well as with lymph node naive CD4+ cells.

After constant-region reverse-primer amplification, full-length variable regions underwent semi-nested PCR with Nested Universal Primer A. A single record per CDR3 protein comes from TCRdb applying MiXCR to the 5' RACE reads. The repertoire holds about 32,000 distinct CDR3 sequences, with roughly a quarter as singletons. This CDR3 has 14 residues. CDR1 and CDR2 from the germline V gene are KGHSH and LQKENI. V shed 3 bases and J shed 2 bases, with 11 bases lying between them. Sequenced sample: memory CD4+ T cells sorted from blood. The subset: memory CD4+ T cells, CD4+CD45RO+CD25-. This chain joins TRBV18 and TRBJ2-7, with a tentative D call TRBD1 (6 bases). The sequence derives from a female donor with breast cancer. CDR3 sequence (DNA): TGTGCCAGCTCACCGACAGGAACCACCTACGAGCAGTACTTC. Amino acids: CASSPTGTTYEQYF.